Here is one T cell receptor beta chain with its context. Subsets obtained from CD4+ cells comprised CD45RA+ naive and CD45RA-negative memory cells. Trimming took 0 bases from V and 7 from J; bases not matched to a gene: 4. From germline, CDR1 is SGHAT and CDR2 FQNNGV. The CDR3 runs to 14 residues. This entry comes from a study of shared clonotypes between healthy human individuals. Background on the study: A donor's plate count was three for CD4 naive and three for CD4 memory; CD8 naive had two and CD8 memory one.

In the original processing: Junction-only sequences without quality scores came from ImmunoSEQ, so filtering differed. Profiled with immunoSEQ multiplex PCR; TCRdb holds only in-frame clones, not every one. The V and J calls and clone size come from that table; D and trimming were worked out from the DNA. The table includes about 1 million clones, about 80% detected once. Sequencing was performed on memory CD4+ T cells sorted from blood. Subset meaning: CD45RA-negative fraction. V gene TRBV11-2 combines with J gene TRBJ1-2; TRBD1 matches 8 bases. The clonotype comes from a man younger than 35 in good health. The CDR3 DNA reads TGTGCCAGCAGCTTAGATCAGGGGGCGGGTGGCTACACCTTC. Amino acids: CASSLDQGAGGYTF.